The source of this T cell receptor beta chain is a study of control samples from healthy donors and cancer patients. Germline lookup yields CDR1 LNHNV and CDR2 YYDKDF (reference sequence). With 3 bases clipped from V and 5 bases from J, the junction kept 10 bases outside the gene matches. The CDR3 loop spans 16 amino acids. TCRdb keeps only in-frame clones here, not all; method: immunoSEQ multiplex PCR. This table has approximately 44,000 clones, roughly 65% appearing once. The material sequenced was formalin-fixed, paraffin-embedded tissue. The sequence derives from a male donor with melanoma. The chain carries TRBV15 and TRBJ2-7; 10 bases agree with TRBD1. CDR3 sequence: CATSSGTGDLLHEQYF. For the CDR3, the DNA is TGTGCCACCAGCAGCGGGACAGGGGATCTCTTACACGAGCAGTACTTC. Looking up the rest from reference TRBV15 and TRBJ2-7 gives the full variable domain: DAMVIQNPRYQVTQFGKPVTLSCSQTLNHNVMYWYQQKSSQAPKLLFHYYDKDFNNEADTPDNFQSRRPNTSFCFLDIRSPGLGDTAMYLCATSSGTGDLLHEQYFGPGTRLTVT.